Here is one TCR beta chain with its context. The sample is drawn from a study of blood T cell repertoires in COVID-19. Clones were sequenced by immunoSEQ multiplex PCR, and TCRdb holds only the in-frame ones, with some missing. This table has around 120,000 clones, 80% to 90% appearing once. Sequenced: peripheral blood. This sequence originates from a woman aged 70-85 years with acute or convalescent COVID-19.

The CDR3 is CASSRLAGVTGELFF. In DNA form, the CDR3 reads TGTGCCAGCAGTCGACTAGCGGGGGTCACCGGGGAGCTGTTTTTT. The chain links TRBV28 to TRBJ2-2; TRBD2 agrees at 12 bases. The CDR3 totals 15 residues. CDR1 is MDHEN and CDR2 is SYDVKM in the germline V gene. The V and J ends lost 5 bases and 4 bases, in that order; junction bases with no gene match: 2. Full variable domain (outside the CDR3, taken from reference TRBV28 and TRBJ2-2): DVKVTQSSRYLVKRTGEKVFLECVQDMDHENMFWYRQDPGLGLRLIYFSYDVKMKEKGDIPEGYSVSREKKERFSLILESASTNQTSMYLCASSRLAGVTGELFFGEGSRLTVL.